This is a list of T cell receptor beta chains from one sample in a study of PD-L1 blockade in urothelial cancer. Sequencing was performed with immunoSEQ multiplex PCR; in TCRdb, only in-frame clones are kept and a portion is missing. Of 70,000 or so clones in the sample, approximately 81% were seen once. Sample: PBMCs, taken around atezolizumab (anti-PD-L1) treatment. The receptors come from a man between 65 and 80 years old with urothelial cancer. The CDR3 runs from the conserved cysteine through the conserved F or W. The D gene is left open where the match is weak.

D gene: NA
V gene: TRBV7-9
CDR3 protein: CASSFVSSIDEQFF

D gene: NA
V gene: TRBV9
CDR3 protein: CASSVAGYGYNEQFF

D gene: NA
V gene: TRBV28
CDR3 protein: CASTQGLGEQYF

D gene: TRBD2
V gene: TRBV5-6
CDR3 protein: CASSLGLADYEQYF

D gene: TRBD2
V gene: TRBV19
CDR3 protein: CASSKGLAGHEQFF

D gene: NA
V gene: TRBV5-1
CDR3 protein: CASSLASGLSRHEQYF

D gene: TRBD2
V gene: TRBV27
CDR3 protein: CASSLRSGGRGGHNEQFF

D gene: NA
V gene: TRBV6-5
CDR3 protein: CASSYSALGHYEQYF

D gene: TRBD2
V gene: TRBV19
CDR3 protein: CASSTLGLAGGEQYF

D gene: TRBD1
V gene: TRBV27
CDR3 protein: CASSPRSPDRSNQPQHF

D gene: NA
V gene: TRBV5-4
CDR3 protein: CASSSSPQGTGEKLFF

D gene: NA
V gene: TRBV25-1
CDR3 protein: CASSASLGGNTEAFF

D gene: NA
V gene: TRBV19
CDR3 protein: CASSAKSTGELFF

D gene: TRBD1
V gene: TRBV10-3
CDR3 protein: CAISESGTGIYTEAFF

D gene: TRBD1
V gene: TRBV27
CDR3 protein: CASSYRGLNYGYTF

D gene: NA
V gene: TRBV7-3
CDR3 protein: CASSGGSATYNEQFF

D gene: NA
V gene: TRBV28
CDR3 protein: CASTQNFGTEAFF

D gene: NA
V gene: TRBV5-1
CDR3 protein: CASSLEVQGTTEYF

D gene: TRBD2
V gene: TRBV19
CDR3 protein: CASSMGSGILREQYF

D gene: TRBD1
V gene: TRBV28
CDR3 protein: CASSLQTGKNQPQHF

D gene: NA
V gene: TRBV19
CDR3 protein: CASSEVSAGLGKETQYF

D gene: TRBD1
V gene: TRBV28
CDR3 protein: CASSSRGRYYGYTF

D gene: TRBD2
V gene: TRBV9
CDR3 protein: CASSVKLADNEQFF

D gene: NA
V gene: TRBV6-5
CDR3 protein: CASRGGAVSLYEQYF

D gene: TRBD2
V gene: TRBV6-1
CDR3 protein: CASSDSGTSSYEQYF

D gene: NA
V gene: TRBV7-6
CDR3 protein: CASSLARAEQFF

D gene: NA
V gene: TRBV18
CDR3 protein: CASSPPGGGKNTEAFF

D gene: NA
V gene: TRBV9
CDR3 protein: CASSVDRVLNYGYTF

D gene: NA
V gene: TRBV18
CDR3 protein: CASSLQGYSNQPQHF

D gene: TRBD1
V gene: TRBV30
CDR3 protein: CAWRRDRNTEAFF

D gene: NA
V gene: TRBV29-1
CDR3 protein: CSVVEGGGYGYTF

D gene: NA
V gene: TRBV28
CDR3 protein: CASYYRDTEAFF

D gene: TRBD1
V gene: TRBV6-5
CDR3 protein: CASSNGQGPYEQYF

D gene: NA
V gene: TRBV27
CDR3 protein: CASAGLGNQPQHF

D gene: TRBD1
V gene: TRBV5-1
CDR3 protein: CASSLAGQGAMNTEAFF

D gene: NA
V gene: TRBV6-1
CDR3 protein: CATRGFGNTGELFF

D gene: NA
V gene: TRBV21-1
CDR3 protein: CASSKVGQGPTNEKLFF

D gene: TRBD2
V gene: TRBV28
CDR3 protein: CASSFASGSTNEQFF

D gene: NA
V gene: TRBV25-1
CDR3 protein: CASSPTRGTTQYF

D gene: TRBD2
V gene: TRBV18
CDR3 protein: CASSPLGTSGTRPYEQFF

D gene: NA
V gene: TRBV10-1
CDR3 protein: CASSGDTGFGHEQYF